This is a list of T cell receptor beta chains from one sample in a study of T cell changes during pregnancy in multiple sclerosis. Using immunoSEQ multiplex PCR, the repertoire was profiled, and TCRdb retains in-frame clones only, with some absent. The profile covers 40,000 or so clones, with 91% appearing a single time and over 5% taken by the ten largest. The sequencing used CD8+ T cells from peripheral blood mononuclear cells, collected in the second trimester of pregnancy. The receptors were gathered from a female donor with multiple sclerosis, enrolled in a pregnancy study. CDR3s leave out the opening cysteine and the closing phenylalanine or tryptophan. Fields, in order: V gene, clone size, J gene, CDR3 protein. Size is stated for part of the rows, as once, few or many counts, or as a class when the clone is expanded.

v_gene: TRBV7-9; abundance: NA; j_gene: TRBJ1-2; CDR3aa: ASSLTGPIWGYT
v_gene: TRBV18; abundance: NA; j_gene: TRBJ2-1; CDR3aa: ASSPLKFAPGQGSYNEQF
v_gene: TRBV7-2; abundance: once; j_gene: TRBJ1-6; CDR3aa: ASSLYGREPSYNSPLH
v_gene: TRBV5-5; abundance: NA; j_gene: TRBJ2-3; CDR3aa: ASSLEFLAGRADTQY
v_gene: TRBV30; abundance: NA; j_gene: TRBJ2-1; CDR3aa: AWTAGSYNEQF
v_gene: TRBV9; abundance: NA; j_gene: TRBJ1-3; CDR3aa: ASSPGSTRGSGNTIY
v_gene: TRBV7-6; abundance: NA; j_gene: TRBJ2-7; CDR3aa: ASSLAAATGAYEQY
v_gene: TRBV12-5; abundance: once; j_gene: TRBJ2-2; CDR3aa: ASALWSPEELF
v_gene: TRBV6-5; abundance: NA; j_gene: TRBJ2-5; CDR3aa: ASRAWDSVQETQY
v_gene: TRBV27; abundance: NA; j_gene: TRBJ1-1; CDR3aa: ASSRTRNTEAF
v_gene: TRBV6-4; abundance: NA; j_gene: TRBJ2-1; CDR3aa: ASSDGTAGNEQF
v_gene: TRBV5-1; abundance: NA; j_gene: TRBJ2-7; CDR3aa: ASREGYEQY
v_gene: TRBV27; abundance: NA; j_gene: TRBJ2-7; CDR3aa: ASKGLKAYEQY
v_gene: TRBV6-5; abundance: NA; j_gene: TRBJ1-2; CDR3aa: ASSSGAANYGYT
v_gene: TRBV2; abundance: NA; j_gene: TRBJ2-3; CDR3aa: ASSDGGDTQY
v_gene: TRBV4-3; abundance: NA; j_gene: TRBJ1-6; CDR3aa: ASSQGRGGYNSPLH
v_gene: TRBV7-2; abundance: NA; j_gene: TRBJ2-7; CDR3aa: ASSLALHRSAAYEQY
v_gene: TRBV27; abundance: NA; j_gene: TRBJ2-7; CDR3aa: ASSGTGTEQY
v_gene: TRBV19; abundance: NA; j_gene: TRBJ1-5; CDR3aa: ASRTGGAQPQH
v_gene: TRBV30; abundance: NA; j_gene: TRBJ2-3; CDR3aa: AWGLAGSTDTQY
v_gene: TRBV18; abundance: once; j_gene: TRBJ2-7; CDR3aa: ASSPNRGGSYEQY
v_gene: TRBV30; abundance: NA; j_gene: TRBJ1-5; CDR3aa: AWSVSGNQPQH
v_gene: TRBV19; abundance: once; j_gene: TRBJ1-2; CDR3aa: ASSTRTGGRMDYGYT
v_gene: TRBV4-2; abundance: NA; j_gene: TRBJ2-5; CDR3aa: ASSQGQGRGETQY
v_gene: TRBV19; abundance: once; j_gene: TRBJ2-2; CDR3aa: ASSPTDGLAGVTGELF
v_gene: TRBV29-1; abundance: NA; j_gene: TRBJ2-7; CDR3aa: SAGLGGRLYEQY